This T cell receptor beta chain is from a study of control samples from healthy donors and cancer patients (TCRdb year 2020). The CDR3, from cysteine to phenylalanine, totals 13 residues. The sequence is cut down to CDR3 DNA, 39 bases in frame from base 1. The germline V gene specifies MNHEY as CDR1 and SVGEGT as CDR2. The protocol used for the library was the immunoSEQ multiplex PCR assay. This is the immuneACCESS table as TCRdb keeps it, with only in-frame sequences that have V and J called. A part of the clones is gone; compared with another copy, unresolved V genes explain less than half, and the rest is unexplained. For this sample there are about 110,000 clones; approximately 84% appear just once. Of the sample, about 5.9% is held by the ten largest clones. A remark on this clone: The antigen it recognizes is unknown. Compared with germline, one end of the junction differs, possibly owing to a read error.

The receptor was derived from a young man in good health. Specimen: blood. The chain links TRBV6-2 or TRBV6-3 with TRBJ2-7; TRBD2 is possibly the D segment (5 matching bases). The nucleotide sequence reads TGTGCCAGCAGTTACACGTTTTCGGGATCGAGGAACTTC. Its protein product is CASSYTFSGSRNF.